This passage covers 30 T cell receptor beta chains from one sample sequenced in a study of Graves' ophthalmopathy and Graves' hyperthyroidism. RNA transcripts yielded amplified TCR beta CDR3 regions. HTBI primers primed a first-round RT-PCR, and a second-round multiplex PCR followed. TCRdb reprocessed the multiplex PCR reads via MiXCR and lists one record per CDR3 protein. The table includes over a million distinct CDR3 sequences, 35% to 40% detected once. The sequenced sample was peripheral blood or thyroid tissue (not recorded which). Source of these receptors: an adult man with Graves' hyperthyroidism.

This chain joins TRBV7-3 and TRBJ2-6; 7 nucleotides align to TRBD2. CDR1 and CDR2 (germline): SGHTA, FQGTGA. J gave up 2 bases and V 11 bases, and 18 bases lay outside the gene matches. This CDR3 is built from 18 residues. This CDR3 reads CASAGIAGEGPGANVLTF. The CDR3 DNA reads TGTGCCTCAGCGGGGATCGCCGGGGAGGGACCTGGGGCCAACGTCCTGACTTTC.

The sample holds many counts of this clonotype. CDR3 DNA sequence: TGTGCCAGCAGCCTGAACAGGGGCCAGAACACTGAAGCTTTCTTT. Amino acids: CASSLNRGQNTEAFF. The genes are TRBV14 and TRBJ1-1; 7 nucleotides align to TRBD1. This CDR3 comprises 15 residues. Looked up from germline, CDR1 is SGHDN and CDR2 is FVKESK. Trimming at V came to 4 bases and at J to 1 base, leaving 6 bases not matched to a gene.

This clonotype has more than one count but fewer than ten. The chain couples TRBV6-2 or TRBV6-3 to TRBJ1-5, with D maybe TRBD1 (5 bases). With 2 bases removed from V and 4 bases from J, the gap between germline ends came to 12 bases. This CDR3 region has 15 residues. In germline, CDR1 is MNHEY, CDR2 SVGEGT. The CDR3 coding sequence is TGTGCCAGCAGTTACACAGGAATCGTGAATCAGCCCCAGCATTTT. Translating gives CASSYTGIVNQPQHF.

This clonotype was seen ten or more times. J is TRBJ2-5 and V is TRBV6-6, with D tentatively TRBD1 or TRBD2 (5 bases each). Germline V gives CDR1 MNHNY, CDR2 SVGAGI (reference sequence). This CDR3 spans 14 amino acids. The V end was cut by 2 bases, the J end by 5 bases, with 12 bases between. The CDR3 here is CASSYERGAETQYF. Written as DNA, the CDR3 is TGTGCCAGCAGTTACGAGCGAGGGGCGGAGACCCAGTACTTC.

This clonotype occurred a few times. The chain employs TRBV29-1 and TRBJ2-6; D call uncertain. Germline V gene data show CDR1 as SQVTM and CDR2 as ANQGSEA. This CDR3 is 8 amino acids long. The ends were cut back, 1 base at V and 15 bases at J, with 1 base in the middle. CDR3 coding DNA: TGCAGCGTTGAAGGCCTGACTTTC. This translates into CSVEGLTF.

This clonotype showed up just a few times. The chain joins TRBV2 to TRBJ2-7, with TRBD2 identical over 7 bases. The CDR3 has 14 residues. Unmatched junction bases numbered 9, after V lost 5 bases and J lost 5 bases. The germline CDR1 and CDR2 sequences are SNHLY and FYNNEI. Here the CDR3 DNA reads TGTGCCAGCAGTTTCGGGGGGTCTGACCACGAGCAGTACTTC. Amino acid sequence: CASSFGGSDHEQYF.

The chain couples TRBV9 to TRBJ2-6; 7 bases align to TRBD1. With V trimmed by 3 bases and J by 7 bases, 7 bases remained unmatched. CDR1 and CDR2 (germline): SGDLS, YYNGEE. The CDR3 has 15 amino acids. CDR3 coding DNA: TGTGCCAGCAGCGGGACAGGACTGGACGCCAACGTCCTGACTTTC. This sequence encodes CASSGTGLDANVLTF.

This clonotype was seen once. The chain couples TRBV7-9 to TRBJ2-5, with D tentatively TRBD1 (6 bases). This CDR3 is 13 amino acids long. The ends were cut back, 5 bases at V and 6 bases at J, with 13 bases in the middle. The germline CDR1 and CDR2 sequences are SEHNR and FQNEAQ (reference sequence). The CDR3 nucleotides are TGTGCCAGCAGCACCAACAGGGTGAAGACCCAGTACTTC. This encodes CASSTNRVKTQYF.

As to this clonotype: Just one base apart from a much larger clone, this may be a read error. V is TRBV20-1 and J is TRBJ1-3, with D maybe TRBD1 (5 bases). Germline assignment: CDR1 DFQATT and CDR2 SNEGSKA (reference sequence). This CDR3 has 15 residues. Trimming pared 5 bases from V and 1 base from J, leaving 15 bases between. The CDR3 spells CSAGVPGRSGNTIYF. As DNA, the CDR3 is TGCAGTGCTGGAGTTCCAGGGCGTTCTGGAAACACCATATATTTT.

This clonotype has ten or more counts. This chain uses TRBV25-1 with TRBJ2-6, with D uncertain. Germline V gives CDR1 MGHDK, CDR2 SYGVNS. The V and J ends lost 5 bases and 2 bases respectively, with 4 bases between them. The CDR3 length is 13 residues. The CDR3 sequence: CASSPTGANVLTF. CDR3 sequence (DNA): TGTGCCAGCAGTCCCACTGGGGCCAACGTCCTGACTTTC.

Ten or more counts support this clonotype. The genes are TRBV7-9 and TRBJ1-1, with D unclear. Trimming stripped 5 bases from V and 12 bases from J, with 22 bases between. Germline V lookup: CDR1 SEHNR, CDR2 FQNEAQ (reference sequence). The length of the CDR3 is 14 residues. CDR3 loop: CASSAERATQGSFF. The CDR3 region has the DNA TGTGCCAGCAGCGCAGAACGGGCCACCCAAGGATCTTTCTTT.

This chain joins TRBV7-9 and TRBJ1-1; D perhaps matches TRBD1 (5 bases). Trimming pared 5 bases from V and 3 bases from J, leaving 13 bases between. Germline CDR1 reads SEHNR; CDR2 reads FQNEAQ (reference sequence). There are 14 residues in the CDR3. The DNA of the CDR3 is TGTGCCAGCAGCCGCGGGGGGTCGGACACTGAAGCTTTCTTT. Protein product: CASSRGGSDTEAFF. Based on the CDR3 plus reference TRBV7-9 and TRBJ1-1, the full variable domain is DTGVSQNPRHKITKRGQNVTFRCDPISEHNRLYWYRQTLGQGPEFLTYFQNEAQLEKSRLLSDRFSAERPKGSFSTLEIQRTEQGDSAMYLCASSRGGSDTEAFFGQGTRLTVV.

This clonotype was counted at least ten times. The rearrangement uses TRBV24-1 and TRBJ1-4; D remains ambiguous. The length of the CDR3 is 13 residues. Germline lookup yields CDR1 KGHDR and CDR2 SFDVKD. V shed 3 bases and J shed 4 bases, with 5 bases lying between them. The CDR3 nucleotides are TGTGCCACCAGTGATCACCGTAATGAAAAACTGTTTTTT. Amino acids: CATSDHRNEKLFF.

Points on this clonotype: This clone may be a read error of a much larger clone one base away. J is TRBJ1-1 and V is TRBV19; D is unresolved. CDR3 length equals 15 residues. Germline CDR1 reads LNHDA; CDR2 reads SQIVND (reference sequence). CDR3 nucleotide sequence: TGTACCAGTAGTACCCTCAGAGAAGTGAACACTGAAGCTTTCTTT. Protein sequence: CTSSTLREVNTEAFF.

This sequence joins TRBV12-3 or TRBV12-4 and TRBJ1-5; 7 bases are shared with TRBD1. This CDR3 is built from 16 residues. The trim removed 4 bases at V and 5 bases at J, leaving 11 bases unmatched. Here the CDR3 reads CASSSENPGQHQPQHF. CDR3 coding DNA: TGTGCCAGCAGTTCCGAAAATCCGGGACAGCATCAGCCCCAGCATTTT.

This clonotype was counted a few times. The chain employs TRBV7-8 and TRBJ2-2; D call uncertain. V lost 5 bases, J lost 4 bases, and 8 bases lay in between. Germline V gene lookup returns CDR1 SGHVS and CDR2 FQNEAQ. The CDR3 extends over 13 amino acids. CDR3 DNA: TGTGCCAGCAGCGCCACCGTCACCGGGGAGCTGTTTTTT. Translation: CASSATVTGELFF.

This clonotype showed up just a few times. The CDR3 ends on some other residue instead of the conserved phenylalanine or tryptophan, so this is likely a read error. The DNA is omitted, as the CDR3 cannot be located on it reliably, and the CDR3 follows TCRdb's listing. V gene TRBV10-3 combines with J gene TRBJ1-1; no DNA check was done on the table's D call, TRBD1. The CDR3 comprises 8 residues, both ends counted. The germline V gene has CDR1 ENHRY and CDR2 SYGVKD. CDR3 residues: CAIMAPFS.

This clonotype was observed many times. The J gene is TRBJ2-7, the V gene TRBV12-3 or TRBV12-4; a possible D gene is TRBD1 (6 bases). This CDR3 contains 11 residues. The V and J ends lost 6 bases and 7 bases respectively, with 10 bases between them. Written as DNA, the CDR3 is TGTGCCAGCAGCTTAACAGGGGAGCAGTACTTC. Protein: CASSLTGEQYF.

This clonotype came up a few times. The chain combines TRBV10-3 with TRBJ2-3; 9 nucleotides match TRBD2. V trimming: 6 bases; J trimming: 0 bases; junction bases outside the gene matches: 10. In germline, CDR1 is ENHRY, CDR2 SYGVKD. The CDR3 runs to 17 residues. CDR3 sequence reads: CAISRLADKPSTDTQYF. The CDR3 coding sequence is TGTGCCATCAGCAGACTAGCGGATAAACCTAGCACAGATACGCAGTATTTT.

V usage is TRBV7-9 and J usage is TRBJ1-1; tentative D call: TRBD1 (5 bases). This CDR3 spans 15 amino acids. CDR1 is SEHNR and CDR2 is FQNEAQ in the germline V gene (reference sequence). The V end was cut by 5 bases, the J end by 12 bases, with 25 bases between. The CDR3 DNA follows: TGTGCCAGCAGCCAAGAATGGAGGGGACCAATTTTTTCTTTCTTT. Its protein product is CASSQEWRGPIFSFF.

This clonotype was counted ten times or more. The V and J genes are TRBV7-3 and TRBJ2-2; TRBD2 agrees at 7 bases. The CDR3 is 16 residues long. Trimming at V came to 3 bases and at J to 0 bases, leaving 4 bases not matched to a gene. The germline CDR1 and CDR2 sequences are SGHTA and FQGTGA. CDR3 residues: CASSFGGRANTGELFF. CDR3 DNA: TGTGCCAGCAGCTTTGGCGGGAGAGCGAACACCGGGGAGCTGTTTTTT.

The chain has TRBV7-8 and TRBJ2-7; D remains unclear. The CDR3 runs 13 residues. CDR1 and CDR2 (germline): SGHVS, FQNEAQ. V was shortened by 6 bases and J by 3 bases, with 12 bases between the two germline ends. For the CDR3, the DNA is TGTGCCAGCAGTGAAGCGAAGGTCTACGAGCAGTACTTC. Amino acid sequence: CASSEAKVYEQYF.

The chain carries TRBV29-1 and TRBJ2-5; 7 positions match TRBD2. The V and J ends lost 6 bases and 5 bases, in that order; junction bases with no gene match: 9. The CDR3 spans 13 residues. Germline V lookup: CDR1 SQVTM, CDR2 ANQGSEA. CDR3 nucleotide sequence: TGCAGCGTCAGACTAGCTAGGGGTGAGACCCAGTACTTC. Its translation: CSVRLARGETQYF.

The sample holds many counts of this clonotype. The chain links TRBV20-1 to TRBJ2-5; 7 nucleotides agree with TRBD2. Germline V gene lookup returns CDR1 DFQATT and CDR2 SNEGSKA (reference sequence). Trimming at V came to 1 base and at J to 4 bases, leaving 3 bases not matched to a gene. This CDR3 has 13 amino acids. The CDR3 spells CSARAGRAETQYF. The DNA for the CDR3 is TGCAGTGCTAGAGCAGGGAGGGCAGAGACCCAGTACTTC.

This clonotype was seen ten or more times. CDR3 nucleotides: TGTGCCAGCAGAGACCCTAGGGGGCGAAAGACCCAGTACTTC. Translation gives CASRDPRGRKTQYF. The gene calls are TRBV2 and TRBJ2-5; TRBD1 matches 7 bases. The junction had 10 bases not matched to a gene; V was cut back by 6 bases and J by 6 bases. The V gene's germline CDR1 is SNHLY and CDR2 FYNNEI. This CDR3 has 14 residues.

This clonotype was recorded at least ten times. V is TRBV7-2 and J is TRBJ2-7; D remains unclear. Germline V CDR1 and CDR2: SGHTA, FQGNSA. V lost 5 bases, J lost 0 bases, and 5 bases lay in between. The CDR3 sequence is 12 residues long. CDR3 residues: CASSPPSYEQYF. The DNA for the CDR3 is TGTGCCAGCAGCCCCCCCTCCTACGAGCAGTACTTC.

The V and J genes are TRBV7-9 and TRBJ1-2, with D unresolved. The CDR3 loop spans 13 amino acids. Trimming shortened V by 8 bases and J by 4 bases, and 14 bases separated the two germline ends. The germline gives CDR1 SEHNR, CDR2 FQNEAQ (reference sequence). CDR3 nucleotide sequence: TGTGCCAGCCCCGCGGGCGCGACCTATGGCTACACCTTC. It codes for CASPAGATYGYTF.

The chain combines TRBV20-1 with TRBJ1-6; 7 bases match TRBD1. Germline CDR1 reads DFQATT; CDR2 reads SNEGSKA (reference sequence). CDR3 length: 14 amino acids. After removal of 6 bases from V and 5 bases from J, the junction contained 7 bases not matched to a gene. The CDR3 DNA follows: TGCAGTGCCGCTCGGGACAGAGATAATTCACCCCTCCACTTT. It translates to CSAARDRDNSPLHF.

About this clonotype: Just one base apart from a much larger clone, this may be a read error. The conserved phenylalanine or tryptophan normally closing the CDR3 is absent here, so this likely arose from a read error. This chain joins TRBV5-1 and TRBJ2-5; the D is unclear. Trimming cost V 0 bases and J 2 bases, with 11 bases left between them. Germline V gene sequence: CDR1 SGHRS, CDR2 YFSETQ. The CDR3 runs 15 residues. CDR3 in amino acids: CASSLGQSAQETQYV. The CDR3 coding sequence is TGCGCCAGCAGCTTGGGGCAGAGTGCACAAGAGACCCAGTACGTC.

V and J are TRBV20-1 and TRBJ1-2, with D uncertain. This CDR3 comprises 12 residues. Germline V gene lookup returns CDR1 DFQATT and CDR2 SNEGSKA (reference sequence). The CDR3, as DNA: TGCAGCGTTGGGCGTGGGGTCTATGGCTACACCTTC. This translates into CSVGRGVYGYTF.